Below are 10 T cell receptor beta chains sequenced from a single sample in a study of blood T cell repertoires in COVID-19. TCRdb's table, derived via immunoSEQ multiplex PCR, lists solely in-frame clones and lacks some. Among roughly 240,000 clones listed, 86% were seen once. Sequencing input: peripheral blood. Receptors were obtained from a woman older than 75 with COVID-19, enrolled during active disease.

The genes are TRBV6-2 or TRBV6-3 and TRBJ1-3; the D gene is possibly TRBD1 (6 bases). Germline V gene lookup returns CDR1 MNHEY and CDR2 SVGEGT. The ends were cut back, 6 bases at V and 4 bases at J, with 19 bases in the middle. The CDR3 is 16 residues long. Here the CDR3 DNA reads TGTGCCAGCAGCCCTCGGGGGGGGCTTTCGGGAAACACCATATATTTT. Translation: CASSPRGGLSGNTIYF.

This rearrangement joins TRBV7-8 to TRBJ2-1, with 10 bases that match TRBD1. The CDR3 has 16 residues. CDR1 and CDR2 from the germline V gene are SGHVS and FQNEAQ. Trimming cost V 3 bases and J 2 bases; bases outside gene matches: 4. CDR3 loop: CASSFRTGGAYNEQFF. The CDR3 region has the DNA TGTGCCAGCAGCTTCCGGACAGGGGGGGCCTACAATGAGCAGTTCTTC.

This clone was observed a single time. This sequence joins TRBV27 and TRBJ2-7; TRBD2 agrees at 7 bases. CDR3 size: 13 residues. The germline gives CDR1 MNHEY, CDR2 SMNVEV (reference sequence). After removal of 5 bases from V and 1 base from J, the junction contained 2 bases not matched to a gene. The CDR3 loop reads CASSLGRSYEQYF. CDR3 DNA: TGTGCCAGCAGTCTCGGGAGGTCCTACGAGCAGTACTTC.

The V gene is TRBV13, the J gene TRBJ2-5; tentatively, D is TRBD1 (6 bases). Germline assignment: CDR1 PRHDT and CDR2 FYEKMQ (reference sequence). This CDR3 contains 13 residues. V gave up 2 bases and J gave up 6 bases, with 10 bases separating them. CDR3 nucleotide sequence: TGTGCCAGCAGCTTACTGGGGGCACAGACCCAGTACTTC. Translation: CASSLLGAQTQYF. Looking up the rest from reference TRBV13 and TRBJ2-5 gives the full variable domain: AAGVIQSPRHLIKEKRETATLKCYPIPRHDTVYWYQQGPGQDPQFLISFYEKMQSDKGSIPDRFSAQQFSDYHSELNMSSLELGDSALYFCASSLLGAQTQYFGPGTRLLVL.

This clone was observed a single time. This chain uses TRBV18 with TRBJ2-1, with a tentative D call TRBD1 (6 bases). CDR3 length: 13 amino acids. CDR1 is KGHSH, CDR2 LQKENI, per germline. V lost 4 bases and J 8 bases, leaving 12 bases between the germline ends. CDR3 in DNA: TGTGCCAGCTCACAGAACAGGGATGATGAGCAGTTCTTC. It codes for CASSQNRDDEQFF.

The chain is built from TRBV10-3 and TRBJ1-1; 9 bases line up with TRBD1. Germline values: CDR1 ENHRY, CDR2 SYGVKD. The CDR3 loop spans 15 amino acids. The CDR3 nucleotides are TGTGCGGCCAGGGACAGGGATGGTTGGGACACTGAAGCTTTCTTT. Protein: CAARDRDGWDTEAFF.

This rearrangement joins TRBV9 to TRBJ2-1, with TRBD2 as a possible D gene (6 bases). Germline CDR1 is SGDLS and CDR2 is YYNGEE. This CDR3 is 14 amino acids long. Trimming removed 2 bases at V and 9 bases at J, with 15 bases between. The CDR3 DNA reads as TGTGCCAGCAGCGTGGGGAGACTAGTTTCTGAGCAGTTCTTC. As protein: CASSVGRLVSEQFF.

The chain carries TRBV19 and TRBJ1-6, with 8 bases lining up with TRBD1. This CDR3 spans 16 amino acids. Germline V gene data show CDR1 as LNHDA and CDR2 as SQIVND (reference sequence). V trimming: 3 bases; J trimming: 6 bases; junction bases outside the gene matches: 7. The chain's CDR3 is CASSIGDRGFNSPLHF. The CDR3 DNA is TGTGCCAGTAGTATCGGAGACAGGGGATTTAATTCACCCCTCCACTTT.

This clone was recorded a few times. The CDR3, as DNA: TGCGCCAGCAGCGTAACCAGGGGCGAACTCTATGGCTACACCTTC. Protein product: CASSVTRGELYGYTF. The rearrangement links TRBV4-1 to TRBJ1-2, with D possibly matching TRBD1 (6 bases). The CDR3 covers 15 residues. Germline CDR1 MGHRA, CDR2 YSYEKL. The V gene lost 5 bases and the J gene lost 4 bases, with 17 bases spanning the gap.

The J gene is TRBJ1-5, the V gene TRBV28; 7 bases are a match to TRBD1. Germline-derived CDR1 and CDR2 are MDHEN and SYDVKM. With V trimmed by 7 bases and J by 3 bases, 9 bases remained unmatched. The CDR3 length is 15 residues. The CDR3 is CASIPTTGNNQPQHF. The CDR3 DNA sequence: TGTGCCAGCATACCAACGACAGGGAACAATCAGCCCCAGCATTTT. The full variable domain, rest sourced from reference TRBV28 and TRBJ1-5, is DVKVTQSSRYLVKRTGEKVFLECVQDMDHENMFWYRQDPGLGLRLIYFSYDVKMKEKGDIPEGYSVSREKKERFSLILESASTNQTSMYLCASIPTTGNNQPQHFGDGTRLSIL.